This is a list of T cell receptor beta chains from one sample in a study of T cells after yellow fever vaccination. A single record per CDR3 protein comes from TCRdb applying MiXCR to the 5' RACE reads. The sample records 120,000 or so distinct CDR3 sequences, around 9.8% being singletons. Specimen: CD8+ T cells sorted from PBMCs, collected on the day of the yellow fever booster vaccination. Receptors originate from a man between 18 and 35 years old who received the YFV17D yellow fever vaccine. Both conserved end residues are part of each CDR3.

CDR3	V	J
CATTPRSGPYEQYF	TRBV24-1	TRBJ2-7
CASSQALQPGLAGGHTDTQYF	TRBV4-1	TRBJ2-3
CASSPYRGRTGELFF	TRBV7-6	TRBJ2-2
CSALRGNEQYF	TRBV29-1	TRBJ2-7
CASSPGLLQRGEKLFF	TRBV4-3	TRBJ1-4
CASSFRPGNEQFF	TRBV5-1	TRBJ2-1
CASSQAYIANTGELFF	TRBV14	TRBJ2-2
CASSYSIQFNEQFF	TRBV6-2/TRBV6-3	TRBJ2-1
CASREPGLQYF	TRBV6-2/TRBV6-3	TRBJ2-3
CASSPFDEGNEQFF	TRBV5-4	TRBJ2-1
CASRDRVSTVYNEQFF	TRBV12-3/TRBV12-4	TRBJ2-1
CASSYAGTAAGYTF	TRBV6-5	TRBJ1-2
CASSQETAAGGRDEQFF	TRBV4-1	TRBJ2-1
CASRTTGTGLYTQYF	TRBV27	TRBJ2-3
CASSEPYDRGETQYF	TRBV25-1	TRBJ2-5
CSARDLKPSQGNYGYTF	TRBV20-1	TRBJ1-2
CASRHDNTEAFF	TRBV11-2	TRBJ1-1
CASSDSLYNEQFF	TRBV12-5	TRBJ2-1
CASSARAAGGPLETQYF	TRBV9	TRBJ2-5
CASGTLTREQYF	TRBV5-1	TRBJ2-7
CASSYGQASMIMRKLFF	TRBV6-6	TRBJ1-4
CASSAYFGYTF	TRBV12-3/TRBV12-4	TRBJ1-2
CASSLDRGISYEQYF	TRBV5-1	TRBJ2-7
CASSPDRVDHSGNTIYF	TRBV4-1	TRBJ1-3
CASSLRDRGYGTEAFF	TRBV7-9	TRBJ1-1
CASSLLWGLNTGELFF	TRBV28	TRBJ2-2
CASSQWTENIQYF	TRBV4-3	TRBJ2-4
CASSPPGGVTEAFF	TRBV4-1	TRBJ1-1
CASSPTSGAETQYF	TRBV3-1	TRBJ2-5
CASSPPTGTAAEEPQHF	TRBV7-9	TRBJ1-5
CASSSPRGGGETYNEQFF	TRBV28	TRBJ2-1
CASSFARGYPGELFF	TRBV5-5	TRBJ2-2
CASNPLGGTEAFF	TRBV7-8	TRBJ1-1
CASSLGGSGTGELFF	TRBV4-1	TRBJ2-2
CASSPEPGGASPLHF	TRBV28	TRBJ1-6
CASSVSGGASEQFF	TRBV10-2	TRBJ2-1
CSVEDQGYADTQYF	TRBV29-1	TRBJ2-3
CASSLTGPQHF	TRBV12-3/TRBV12-4	TRBJ1-5
CASSPPGIEQFF	TRBV11-2	TRBJ2-1
CATSEGERPGELFF	TRBV24-1	TRBJ2-2
CASSSEQEGNEQFF	TRBV7-9	TRBJ2-1
CASSSADWGTGELFF	TRBV28	TRBJ2-2
CASRSGLEGTDTQYF	TRBV6-2/TRBV6-3	TRBJ2-3
CASSQDHMGNTEAFF	TRBV4-2	TRBJ1-1
CSASGGQIETQYF	TRBV20-1	TRBJ2-5
CASQGPNTGELFF	TRBV9	TRBJ2-2
CASSQDTSGSYNEQFF	TRBV4-2	TRBJ2-1
CASSWTVATNEKLFF	TRBV4-1	TRBJ1-4
CATLSARGTYEQYF	TRBV10-3	TRBJ2-7
CASSSPKTQYF	TRBV7-9	TRBJ2-5
CASSWDLREAFF	TRBV5-4	TRBJ1-1
CASSQVYYTDTQYF	TRBV4-1	TRBJ2-3
CASSLGQGIRTDTQYF	TRBV9	TRBJ2-3
CASSGTGYNQPQHF	TRBV6-5	TRBJ1-5
CASSFGGDRGW	TRBV7-2	TRBJ1-1